The 14 T cell receptor beta chains presented below share a single source sample, sequenced in a study of blood T cell repertoires in COVID-19. The data were produced by immunoSEQ multiplex PCR, yet TCRdb's version contains in-frame clones alone and is incomplete. This repertoire shows roughly 140,000 clones, approximately 83% found once; its top ten account for around 8%. Source material: peripheral blood. All receptors come from a woman aged 55-69 years with COVID-19, enrolled during active disease.

V usage is TRBV4-2 and J usage is TRBJ1-2, with 9 bases lining up with TRBD1. The CDR3 totals 15 residues. Germline V gene lookup returns CDR1 LGHNA and CDR2 YNFKEQ. With 3 bases clipped from V and 8 bases from J, the junction kept 10 bases outside the gene matches. The chain's CDR3 is CASSQIGGQGRGYTF. In DNA, the CDR3 is TGTGCCAGCAGCCAGATCGGGGGACAGGGTAGGGGCTACACCTTC.

The genes are TRBV20-1 and TRBJ1-5; 9 bases agree with TRBD1. This CDR3 has 14 amino acids. With 3 bases clipped from V and 9 bases from J, the junction kept 9 bases outside the gene matches. Germline V CDR1 and CDR2: DFQATT, SNEGSKA (reference sequence). The CDR3 spells CSASWGQGLSPQHF. The CDR3 nucleotides are TGCAGTGCTAGTTGGGGACAGGGACTTTCGCCCCAGCATTTT.

The V call is TRBV19, the J call TRBJ1-1, with 7 bases lining up with TRBD1. The V gene end was trimmed by 7 bases and the J gene end by 6 bases; junction bases not matched to a gene: 17. Per the germline V gene, CDR1 is LNHDA and CDR2 is SQIVND (reference sequence). CDR3 length equals 16 residues. This chain's CDR3 is CASTTIEAGGSPEAFF. The CDR3 coding sequence is TGTGCCAGTACCACAATAGAGGCAGGGGGATCCCCTGAAGCTTTCTTT.

The chain couples TRBV6-4 to TRBJ1-2, with a weak D call TRBD1 (5 bases). Looked up from germline, CDR1 is MRHNA and CDR2 is SNTAGT. The CDR3 has 13 residues. Trimming took 3 bases from V and 6 from J, leaving 11 bases between them. In DNA, the CDR3 is TGTGCCAGCAGTGAATCAGGGCTGGATGGCTACACCTTC. It encodes CASSESGLDGYTF.

The chain carries TRBV5-4 and TRBJ2-5, with 9 bases identical to TRBD1. With V trimmed by 1 base and J by 4 bases, 2 bases remained unmatched. There are 14 residues in the CDR3. Germline-derived CDR1 and CDR2 are SGHNT and YYREEE (reference sequence). The CDR3: CASSLTGGAETQYF. CDR3 in DNA: TGTGCCAGCAGCTTGACAGGGGGCGCAGAGACCCAGTACTTC.

The rearrangement joins TRBV6-1 to TRBJ1-2; D may be TRBD1 (5 bases). The CDR3 consists of 16 residues. CDR1 and CDR2 from the germline V gene are MNHNS and SASEGT. V was cut by 3 bases and J by 2 bases, with 16 bases left in between. CDR3 DNA: TGTGCCAGCAGTGAGCGAGACGGCAGGGCGAACTATGGCTACACCTTC. Amino acids: CASSERDGRANYGYTF.

The chain is built from TRBV24-1 and TRBJ1-2; TRBD1 might be the D (5 bases). Trimming pared 2 bases from V and 3 bases from J, leaving 6 bases between. The germline V gene has CDR1 KGHDR and CDR2 SFDVKD. The CDR3 is 13 residues long. Here the CDR3 DNA reads TGTGCCACCAGTGATTGGGGGGACTATGGCTACACCTTC. It encodes CATSDWGDYGYTF.

The CDR3 DNA reads TGTGCCAGTAGAGGACAGGGGAAGTCCTACGAGCAGTACTTC. Translating gives CASRGQGKSYEQYF. The chain carries TRBV19 and TRBJ2-7; the match to TRBD1 covers 9 bases. The germline V gene encodes CDR1 LNHDA and CDR2 SQIVND (reference sequence). This CDR3 contains 14 residues. With 6 bases clipped from V and 1 base from J, the junction kept 4 bases outside the gene matches.

The chain uses TRBV12-3 or TRBV12-4 and TRBJ1-1, with D possibly TRBD1 on 5 matching bases. The germline V and J ends were trimmed by 3 bases and 5 bases, with 10 bases remaining between them. The CDR3 loop spans 13 amino acids. CDR3 loop: CASSFKQGTEAFF. DNA of the CDR3: TGTGCCAGCAGTTTCAAGCAGGGTACTGAAGCTTTCTTT.

This chain links TRBV2 with TRBJ2-7; a possible D gene is TRBD1 (5 bases). CDR3 length: 14 residues. Trimming took off 2 bases at V and 2 bases at J, with 10 bases between the two ends. The germline gives CDR1 SNHLY, CDR2 FYNNEI. CDR3 loop: CASSEKTDPYEQYF. In nucleotides, the CDR3 is TGTGCCAGCAGTGAAAAGACAGATCCCTACGAGCAGTACTTC.

This clone was detected only once. This rearrangement joins TRBV24-1 to TRBJ2-3; 10 bases fit TRBD2. CDR3 size: 15 residues. V gave up 4 bases and J gave up 5 bases; unmatched junction bases: 5. Germline V lookup: CDR1 KGHDR, CDR2 SFDVKD. CDR3 nucleotides: TGTGCCACCAGTGACACACGGACTAGCGGAGATACGCAGTATTTT. Amino acids: CATSDTRTSGDTQYF.

The V and J genes are TRBV10-3 and TRBJ2-1; 12 bases line up with TRBD2. Germline V gene sequence: CDR1 ENHRY, CDR2 SYGVKD. Unmatched junction bases numbered 7, after V lost 2 bases and J lost 14 bases. The CDR3 spans 14 residues. Here the CDR3 DNA reads TGTGCCATCAGTGAGGTTCTAGCGGGGGGGCGGAAGTTCTTC. It codes for CAISEVLAGGRKFF.

The CDR3: CASSDWPGSEQYF. The CDR3 region has the DNA TGTGCCAGCAGTGATTGGCCGGGGTCCGAGCAGTACTTC. V usage is TRBV2 and J usage is TRBJ2-7; weak D call: TRBD2 (5 bases). The germline CDR1 and CDR2 sequences are SNHLY and FYNNEI. Trimming cost V 3 bases and J 6 bases, with 12 bases left between them. This CDR3 comprises 13 residues.

This sequence joins TRBV21-1 and TRBJ1-4. TRBV21-1 is a pseudogene locus. The CDR3 consists of 11 residues. In DNA form, the CDR3 reads TGTGAAGGGGGGGGAAATGAAAAACTGTTTTTT. Translating gives CEGGGNEKLFF.